This T cell receptor beta chain is from a study of T cells after yellow fever vaccination. Overall study: SMART-Seq v4 Ultra Low Input prepared libraries from low-cell fractions. Study results and caveats: When the response was secondary, it was weaker but reached its peak faster, day 5 versus 15. A small share of clonotypes appeared in both CD4 and CD8 compartments.

As TCR cDNA was made by 5'RACE template switching, a universal primer site and UMIs were added. TCRdb analysed the 5' RACE reads with MiXCR anew, one entry per CDR3 protein. The sample consists of 65,000 to 70,000 distinct CDR3 sequences, 5% to 6.5% of them appearing once. Of note for this clonotype: Its target is unknown.

Sequenced here: CD4+ T cells sorted from PBMCs, sampled less than 16 days after the first yellow fever vaccination. The clonotype comes from a man aged 18 to 29 who received the YFV17D yellow fever vaccine.

The DNA for the CDR3 is TGCGCCAGCAGCAGTAGCGGGAGCACCGGGGAGCTGTTTTTT. This sequence encodes CASSSSGSTGELFF. The chain links TRBV5-1 to TRBJ2-2, with 9 bases that match TRBD2. V was pared by 4 bases and J by 4 bases, with 2 bases of the junction left unmatched. This CDR3 is 14 amino acids long. Germline CDR1 is SGHRS and CDR2 is YFSETQ. The full variable domain, in which reference TRBV5-1 and TRBJ2-2 provide the parts outside the CDR3, is KAGVTQTPRYLIKTRGQQVTLSCSPISGHRSVSWYQQTPGQGLQFLFEYFSETQRNKGNFPGRFSGRQFSNSRSEMNVSTLELGDSALYLCASSSSGSTGELFFGEGSRLTVL.